The entry below gives a single TCR beta chain sequence along with its context. The CDR3 consists of 15 residues. Between the trimmed V and J ends, which lost 5 bases and 4 bases, there was a span of 15 bases. Germline V gene data show CDR1 as SGHNT and CDR2 as YENEEA. Assay: immunoSEQ multiplex PCR; the TCRdb copy retains only in-frame clones and omits some. This sample carries under 150,000 clones, less than 80% of them seen once, and the ten largest clones take approximately 3.6%. This specimen comes from a study of blood T cell repertoires in COVID-19. Material: peripheral blood. This chain links TRBV11-3 with TRBJ2-1; weak D call: TRBD1 (6 bases). This sequence was found in a man in his 60s with acute or convalescent COVID-19. CDR3 sequence: CASSPRRGAYNEQFF. The CDR3 region has the DNA TGTGCCAGCAGCCCCCGCAGGGGAGCGTACAATGAGCAGTTCTTC.